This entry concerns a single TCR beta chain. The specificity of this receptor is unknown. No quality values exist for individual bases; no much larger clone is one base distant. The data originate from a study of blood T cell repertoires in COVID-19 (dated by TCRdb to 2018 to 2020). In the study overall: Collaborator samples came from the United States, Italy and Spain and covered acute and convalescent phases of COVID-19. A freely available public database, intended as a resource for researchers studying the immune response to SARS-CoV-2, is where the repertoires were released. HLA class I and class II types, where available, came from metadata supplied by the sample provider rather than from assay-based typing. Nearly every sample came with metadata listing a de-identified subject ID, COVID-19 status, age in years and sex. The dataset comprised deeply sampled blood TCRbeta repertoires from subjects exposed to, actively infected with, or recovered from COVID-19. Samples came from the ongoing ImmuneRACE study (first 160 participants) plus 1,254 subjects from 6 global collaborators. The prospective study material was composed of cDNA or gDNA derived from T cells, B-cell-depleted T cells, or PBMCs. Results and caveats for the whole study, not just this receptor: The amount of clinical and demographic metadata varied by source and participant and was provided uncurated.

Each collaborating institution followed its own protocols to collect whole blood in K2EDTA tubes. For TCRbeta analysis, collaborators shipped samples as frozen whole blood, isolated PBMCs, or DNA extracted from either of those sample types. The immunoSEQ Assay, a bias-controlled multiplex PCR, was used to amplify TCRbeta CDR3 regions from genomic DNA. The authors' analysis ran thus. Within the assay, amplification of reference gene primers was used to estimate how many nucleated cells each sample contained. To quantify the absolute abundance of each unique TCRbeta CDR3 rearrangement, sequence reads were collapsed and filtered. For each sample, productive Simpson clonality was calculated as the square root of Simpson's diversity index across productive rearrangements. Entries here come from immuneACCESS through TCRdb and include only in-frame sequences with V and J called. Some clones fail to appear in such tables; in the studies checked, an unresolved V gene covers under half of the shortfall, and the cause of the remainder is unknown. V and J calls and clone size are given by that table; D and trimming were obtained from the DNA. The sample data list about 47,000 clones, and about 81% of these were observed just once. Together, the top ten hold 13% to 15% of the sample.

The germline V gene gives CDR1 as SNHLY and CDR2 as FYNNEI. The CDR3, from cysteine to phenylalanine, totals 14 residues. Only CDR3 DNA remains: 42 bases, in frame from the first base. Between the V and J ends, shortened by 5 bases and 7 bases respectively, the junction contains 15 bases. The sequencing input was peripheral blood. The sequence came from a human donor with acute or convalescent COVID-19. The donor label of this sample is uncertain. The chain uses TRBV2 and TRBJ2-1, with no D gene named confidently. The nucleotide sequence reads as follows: TGTGCCAGCAGTACATCCCCTAGTGTAAATGAGCAGTTCTTC. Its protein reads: CASSTSPSVNEQFF.